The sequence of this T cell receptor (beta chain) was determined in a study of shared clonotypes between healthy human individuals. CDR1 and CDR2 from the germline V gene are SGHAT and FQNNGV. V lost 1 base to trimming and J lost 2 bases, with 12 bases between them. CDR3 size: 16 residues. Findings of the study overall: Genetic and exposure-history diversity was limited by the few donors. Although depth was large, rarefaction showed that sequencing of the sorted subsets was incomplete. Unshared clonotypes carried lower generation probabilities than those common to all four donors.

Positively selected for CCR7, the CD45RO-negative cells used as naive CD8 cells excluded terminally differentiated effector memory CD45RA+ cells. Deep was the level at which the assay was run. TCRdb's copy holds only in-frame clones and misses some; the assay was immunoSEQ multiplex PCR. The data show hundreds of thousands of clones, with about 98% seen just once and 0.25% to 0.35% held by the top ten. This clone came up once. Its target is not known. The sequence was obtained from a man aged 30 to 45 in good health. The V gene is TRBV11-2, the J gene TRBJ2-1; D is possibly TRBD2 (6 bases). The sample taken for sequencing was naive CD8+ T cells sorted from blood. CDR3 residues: CASSLVEGIPYNEQFF. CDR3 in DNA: TGTGCCAGCAGCTTAGTGGAGGGGATCCCCTACAATGAGCAGTTCTTC.